This is a list of T cell receptor beta chains from one sample in a study of CD8+ T cells in alopecia areata. Libraries were prepared by immunoSEQ multiplex PCR; TCRdb keeps only in-frame clonotypes and omits some of them. The data show more than 100,000 clones, with 80% to 90% seen just once and around 10% held by the top ten. The source was CD8+ T cells sorted from blood, collected at approximately week 34, from a patient treated with tofacitinib. The receptors originated from a human donor with alopecia areata. Each CDR3 is given with its conserved first and last residue. A D gene is named only where the DNA matches it firmly. Clone size is not always given. Where it is, it says once, few, many or a class for expanded clones.

J gene: TRBJ2-2
D gene: TRBD2
V gene: TRBV5-6
clone size: NA
CDR3 protein: CASSWGLAELNTGELFF
CDR3 DNA: TGTGCCAGCAGCTGGGGACTAGCGGAGTTGAACACCGGGGAGCTGTTTTTT

J gene: TRBJ2-7
D gene: TRBD2
V gene: TRBV27
clone size: NA
CDR3 protein: CASSYLASGRAYEQYF
CDR3 DNA: TGTGCCAGCAGTTACCTTGCTAGCGGGAGGGCCTACGAGCAGTACTTC

J gene: TRBJ2-7
D gene: TRBD1
V gene: TRBV7-9
clone size: NA
CDR3 protein: CASSQQGAVYEQYF
CDR3 DNA: TGTGCCAGCAGCCAACAGGGGGCAGTTTACGAGCAGTACTTC

J gene: TRBJ2-3
D gene: TRBD2
V gene: TRBV2
clone size: NA
CDR3 protein: CASSVRSGRASSTDTQYF
CDR3 DNA: TGTGCCAGCAGTGTTCGTAGCGGGAGGGCATCTAGCACAGATACGCAGTATTTT

J gene: TRBJ1-2
D gene: NA
V gene: TRBV29-1
clone size: NA
CDR3 protein: CSVQVSENYGYTF
CDR3 DNA: TGCAGCGTTCAGGTCAGCGAAAACTATGGCTACACCTTC

J gene: TRBJ1-5
D gene: NA
V gene: TRBV7-3
clone size: NA
CDR3 protein: CASSLDGNQPQHF
CDR3 DNA: TGTGCCAGCAGCTTGGACGGCAATCAGCCCCAGCATTTT

J gene: TRBJ2-1
D gene: NA
V gene: TRBV4-2
clone size: NA
CDR3 protein: CASSRPYVYAGDEQFF
CDR3 DNA: TGTGCCAGCAGCCGCCCCTACGTTTATGCGGGCGATGAGCAGTTCTTC

J gene: TRBJ2-3
D gene: TRBD2
V gene: TRBV6-6
clone size: NA
CDR3 protein: CASSSSGGTDTQYF
CDR3 DNA: TGTGCCAGCAGTTCTAGCGGGGGCACAGATACGCAGTATTTT

J gene: TRBJ1-1
D gene: TRBD1
V gene: TRBV29-1
clone size: NA
CDR3 protein: CSVLFRGSTEAFF
CDR3 DNA: TGCAGCGTCTTGTTCAGGGGGAGCACTGAAGCTTTCTTT

J gene: TRBJ2-3
D gene: NA
V gene: TRBV29-1
clone size: few
CDR3 protein: CSVALGDSGTQYF
CDR3 DNA: TGCAGCGTTGCCCTGGGGGACTCTGGTACGCAGTATTTT

J gene: TRBJ2-2
D gene: NA
V gene: TRBV29-1
clone size: NA
CDR3 protein: CSVELRGGRANTGELFF
CDR3 DNA: TGCAGCGTTGAATTAAGGGGGGGGCGCGCGAACACCGGGGAGCTGTTTTTT

J gene: TRBJ2-7
D gene: TRBD1
V gene: TRBV7-6
clone size: NA
CDR3 protein: CASSTTGTVNEQYF
CDR3 DNA: TGTGCCAGCAGCACGACCGGGACAGTGAACGAGCAGTACTTC

J gene: TRBJ2-7
D gene: TRBD2
V gene: TRBV7-9
clone size: NA
CDR3 protein: CASSFLGLDTSYEQYF
CDR3 DNA: TGTGCCAGCAGCTTTCTTGGACTAGACACCTCCTACGAGCAGTACTTC

J gene: TRBJ2-5
D gene: NA
V gene: TRBV7-9
clone size: NA
CDR3 protein: CASSPLAETQYF
CDR3 DNA: TGTGCCAGCAGCCCTCTTGCGGAGACCCAGTACTTC